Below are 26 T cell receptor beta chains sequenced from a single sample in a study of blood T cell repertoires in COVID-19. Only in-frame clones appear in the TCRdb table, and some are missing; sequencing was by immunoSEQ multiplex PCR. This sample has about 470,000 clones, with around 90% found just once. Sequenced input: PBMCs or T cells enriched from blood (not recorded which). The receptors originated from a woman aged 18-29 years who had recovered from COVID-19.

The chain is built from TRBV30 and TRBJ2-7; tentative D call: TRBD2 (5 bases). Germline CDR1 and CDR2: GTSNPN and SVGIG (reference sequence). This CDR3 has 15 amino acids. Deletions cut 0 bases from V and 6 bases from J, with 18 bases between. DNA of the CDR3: TGTGCCTGGAGTGTCGGAACGGGATTAAGTTCCGAGCAGTACTTC. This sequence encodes CAWSVGTGLSSEQYF.

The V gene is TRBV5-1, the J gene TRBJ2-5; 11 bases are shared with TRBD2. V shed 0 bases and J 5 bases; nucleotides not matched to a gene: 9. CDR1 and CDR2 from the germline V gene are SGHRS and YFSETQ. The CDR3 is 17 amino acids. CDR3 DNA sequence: TGCGCCAGCAGCTTGGAGCTAGCGGGGGGCCCCCGGGAGACCCAGTACTTC. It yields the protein CASSLELAGGPRETQYF. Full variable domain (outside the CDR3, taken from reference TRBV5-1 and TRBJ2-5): KAGVTQTPRYLIKTRGQQVTLSCSPISGHRSVSWYQQTPGQGLQFLFEYFSETQRNKGNFPGRFSGRQFSNSRSEMNVSTLELGDSALYLCASSLELAGGPRETQYFGPGTRLLVL.

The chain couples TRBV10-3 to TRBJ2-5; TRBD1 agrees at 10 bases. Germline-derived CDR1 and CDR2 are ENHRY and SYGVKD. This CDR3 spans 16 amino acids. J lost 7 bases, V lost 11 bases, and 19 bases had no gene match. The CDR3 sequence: CAAGEGGTGVGGTQYF. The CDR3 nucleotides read TGTGCCGCCGGAGAGGGCGGGACAGGGGTCGGGGGGACCCAGTACTTC.

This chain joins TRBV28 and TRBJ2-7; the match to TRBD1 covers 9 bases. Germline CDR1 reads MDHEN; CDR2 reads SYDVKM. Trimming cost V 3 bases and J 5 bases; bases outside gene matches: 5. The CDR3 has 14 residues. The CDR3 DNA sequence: TGTGCCAGCAGTTTTATCGGGACAGGGAACGAGCAGTACTTC. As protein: CASSFIGTGNEQYF.

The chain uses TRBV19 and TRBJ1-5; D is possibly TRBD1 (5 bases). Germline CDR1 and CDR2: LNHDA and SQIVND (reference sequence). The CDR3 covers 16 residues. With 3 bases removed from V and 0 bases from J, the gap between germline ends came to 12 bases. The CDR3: CASSIYDRNSNQPQHF. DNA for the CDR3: TGTGCCAGTAGTATTTACGACAGAAATAGCAATCAGCCCCAGCATTTT.

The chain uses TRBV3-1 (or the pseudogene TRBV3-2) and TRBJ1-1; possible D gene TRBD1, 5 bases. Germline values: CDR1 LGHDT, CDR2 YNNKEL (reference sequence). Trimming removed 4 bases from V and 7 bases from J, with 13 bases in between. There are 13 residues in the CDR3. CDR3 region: CASSLRPGGEAFF. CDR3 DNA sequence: TGTGCCAGCAGCCTGCGGCCCGGGGGTGAAGCTTTCTTT.

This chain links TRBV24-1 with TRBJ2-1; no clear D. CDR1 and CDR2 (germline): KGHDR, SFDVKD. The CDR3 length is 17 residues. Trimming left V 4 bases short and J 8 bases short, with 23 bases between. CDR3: CATSDLVKTTAAHEQFF. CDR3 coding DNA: TGTGCCACCAGTGACCTAGTAAAAACAACCGCCGCCCATGAGCAGTTCTTC.

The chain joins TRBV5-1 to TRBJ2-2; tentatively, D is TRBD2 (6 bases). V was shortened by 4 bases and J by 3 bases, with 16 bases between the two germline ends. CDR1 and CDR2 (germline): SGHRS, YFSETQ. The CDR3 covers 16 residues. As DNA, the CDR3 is TGCGCCAGCAGCCGTGATCAGGGAGGCGACACCGGGGAGCTGTTTTTT. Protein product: CASSRDQGGDTGELFF.

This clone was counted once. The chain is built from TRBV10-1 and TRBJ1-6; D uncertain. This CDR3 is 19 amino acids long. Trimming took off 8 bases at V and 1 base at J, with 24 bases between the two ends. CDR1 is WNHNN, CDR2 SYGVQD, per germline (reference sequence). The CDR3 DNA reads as TGCGCCAGCCCACGGAGACCCTTAGTACCAAATTCCTATAATTCACCCCTCCACTTT. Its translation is CASPRRPLVPNSYNSPLHF.

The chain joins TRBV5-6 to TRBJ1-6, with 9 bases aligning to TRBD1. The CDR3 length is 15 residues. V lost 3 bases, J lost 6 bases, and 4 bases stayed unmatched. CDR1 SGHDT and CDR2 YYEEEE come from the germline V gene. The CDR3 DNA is TGTGCCAGCAGCTACCGACAGGGGGTTAATTCACCCCTCCACTTT. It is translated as CASSYRQGVNSPLHF.

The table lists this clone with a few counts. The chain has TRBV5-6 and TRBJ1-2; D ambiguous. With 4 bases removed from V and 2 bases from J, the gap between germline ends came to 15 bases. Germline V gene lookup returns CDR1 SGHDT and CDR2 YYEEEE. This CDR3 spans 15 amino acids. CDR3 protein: CASSPPGILNYGYTF. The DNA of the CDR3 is TGTGCCAGCAGCCCCCCGGGGATACTAAACTATGGCTACACCTTC.

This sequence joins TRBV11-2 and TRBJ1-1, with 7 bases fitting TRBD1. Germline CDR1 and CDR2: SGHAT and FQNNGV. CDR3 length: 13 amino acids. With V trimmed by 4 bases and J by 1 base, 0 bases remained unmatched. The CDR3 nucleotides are TGTGCCAGCAGCTGGGACAGGAACACTGAAGCTTTCTTT. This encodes CASSWDRNTEAFF.

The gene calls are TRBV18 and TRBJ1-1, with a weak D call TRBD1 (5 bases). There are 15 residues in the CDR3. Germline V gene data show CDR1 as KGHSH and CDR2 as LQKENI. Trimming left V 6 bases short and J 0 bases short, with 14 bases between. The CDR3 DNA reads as TGTGCCAGCTCCCCCCCTGGCAGGGTGAACACTGAAGCTTTCTTT. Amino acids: CASSPPGRVNTEAFF. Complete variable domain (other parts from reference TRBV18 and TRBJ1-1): NAGVMQNPRHLVRRRGQEARLRCSPMKGHSHVYWYRQLPEEGLKFMVYLQKENIIDESGMPKERFSAEFPKEGPSILRIQQVVRGDSAAYFCASSPPGRVNTEAFFGQGTRLTVV.

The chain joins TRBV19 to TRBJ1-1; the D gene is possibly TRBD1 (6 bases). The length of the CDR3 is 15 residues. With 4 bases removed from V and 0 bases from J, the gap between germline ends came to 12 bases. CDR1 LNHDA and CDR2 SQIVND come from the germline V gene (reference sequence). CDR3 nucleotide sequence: TGTGCCAGTAGTAATCGGGGGGCGATGAACACTGAAGCTTTCTTT. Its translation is CASSNRGAMNTEAFF.

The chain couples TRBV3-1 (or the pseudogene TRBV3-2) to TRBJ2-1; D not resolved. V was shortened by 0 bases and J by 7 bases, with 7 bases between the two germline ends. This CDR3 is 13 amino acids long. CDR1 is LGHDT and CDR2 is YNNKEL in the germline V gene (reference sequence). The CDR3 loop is CASSQDGLNEQFF. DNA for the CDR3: TGTGCCAGCAGCCAAGATGGGCTTAATGAGCAGTTCTTC.

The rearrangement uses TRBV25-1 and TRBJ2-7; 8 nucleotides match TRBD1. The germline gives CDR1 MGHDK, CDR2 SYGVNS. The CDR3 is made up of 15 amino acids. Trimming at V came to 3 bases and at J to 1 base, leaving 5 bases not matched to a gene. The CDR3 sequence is CASSEGTGGSYEQYF. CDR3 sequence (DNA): TGTGCCAGCAGTGAGGGTACAGGGGGATCCTACGAGCAGTACTTC.

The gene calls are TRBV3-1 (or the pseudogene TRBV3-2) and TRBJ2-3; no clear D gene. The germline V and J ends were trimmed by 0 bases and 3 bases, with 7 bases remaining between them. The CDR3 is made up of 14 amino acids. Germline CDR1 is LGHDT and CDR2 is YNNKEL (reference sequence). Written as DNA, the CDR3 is TGTGCCAGCAGCCAAGAAATCCAAACAGATACGCAGTATTTT. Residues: CASSQEIQTDTQYF.

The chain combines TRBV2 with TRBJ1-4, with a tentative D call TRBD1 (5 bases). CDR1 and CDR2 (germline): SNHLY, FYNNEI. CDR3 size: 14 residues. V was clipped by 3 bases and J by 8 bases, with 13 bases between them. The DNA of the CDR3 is TGTGCCAGCAGTGACTCGCAGGGAGGAGAAAAACTGTTTTTT. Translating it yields CASSDSQGGEKLFF.

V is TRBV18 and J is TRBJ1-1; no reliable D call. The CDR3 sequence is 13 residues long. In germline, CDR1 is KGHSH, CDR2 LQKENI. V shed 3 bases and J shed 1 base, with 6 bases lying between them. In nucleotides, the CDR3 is TGTGCCAGCTCACCGACTAAGAACACTGAAGCTTTCTTT. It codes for CASSPTKNTEAFF. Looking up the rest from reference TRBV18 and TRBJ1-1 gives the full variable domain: NAGVMQNPRHLVRRRGQEARLRCSPMKGHSHVYWYRQLPEEGLKFMVYLQKENIIDESGMPKERFSAEFPKEGPSILRIQQVVRGDSAAYFCASSPTKNTEAFFGQGTRLTVV.

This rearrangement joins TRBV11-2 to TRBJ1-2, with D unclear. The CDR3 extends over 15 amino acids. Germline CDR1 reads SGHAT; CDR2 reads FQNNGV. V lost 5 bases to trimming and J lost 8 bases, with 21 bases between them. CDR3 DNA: TGTGCCAGCAGCCTGCAGCAGGCCCCTGGGAGCGGCTACACCTTC. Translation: CASSLQQAPGSGYTF.

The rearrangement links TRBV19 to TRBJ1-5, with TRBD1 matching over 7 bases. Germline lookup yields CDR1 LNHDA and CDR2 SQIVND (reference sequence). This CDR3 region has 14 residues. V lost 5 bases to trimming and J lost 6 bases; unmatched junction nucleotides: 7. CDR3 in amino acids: CASSETGTSQPQHF. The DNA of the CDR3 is TGTGCCAGTAGTGAGACAGGGACTAGTCAGCCCCAGCATTTT. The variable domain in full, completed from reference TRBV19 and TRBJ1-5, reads DGGITQSPKYLFRKEGQNVTLSCEQNLNHDAMYWYRQDPGQGLRLIYYSQIVNDFQKGDIAEGYSVSREKKESFPLTVTSAQKNPTAFYLCASSETGTSQPQHFGDGTRLSIL.

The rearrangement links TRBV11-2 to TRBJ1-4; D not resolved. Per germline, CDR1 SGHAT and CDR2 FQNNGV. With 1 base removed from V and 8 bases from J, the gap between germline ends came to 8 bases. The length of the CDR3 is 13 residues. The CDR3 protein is CASSLGWREKLFF. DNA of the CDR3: TGTGCCAGCAGCTTAGGGTGGCGGGAAAAACTGTTTTTT. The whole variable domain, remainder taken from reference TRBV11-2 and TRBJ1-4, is EAGVAQSPRYKIIEKRQSVAFWCNPISGHATLYWYQQILGQGPKLLIQFQNNGVVDDSQLPKDRFSAERLKGVDSTLKIQPAKLEDSAVYLCASSLGWREKLFFGSGTQLSVL.

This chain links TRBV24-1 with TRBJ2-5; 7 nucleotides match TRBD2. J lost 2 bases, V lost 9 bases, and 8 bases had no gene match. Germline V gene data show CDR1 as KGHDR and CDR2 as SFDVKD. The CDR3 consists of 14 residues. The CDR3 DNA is TGTGCCACCCGGGGGGACGGCCTACAAGAGACCCAGTACTTC. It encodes CATRGDGLQETQYF.

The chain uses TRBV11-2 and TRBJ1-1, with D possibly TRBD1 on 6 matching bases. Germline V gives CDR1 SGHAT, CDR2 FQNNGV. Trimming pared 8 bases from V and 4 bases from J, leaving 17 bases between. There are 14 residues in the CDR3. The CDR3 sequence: CASRAYQGSTEAFF. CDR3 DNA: TGTGCCAGCCGCGCCTATCAGGGGTCCACTGAAGCTTTCTTT. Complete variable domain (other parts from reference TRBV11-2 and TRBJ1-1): EAGVAQSPRYKIIEKRQSVAFWCNPISGHATLYWYQQILGQGPKLLIQFQNNGVVDDSQLPKDRFSAERLKGVDSTLKIQPAKLEDSAVYLCASRAYQGSTEAFFGQGTRLTVV.

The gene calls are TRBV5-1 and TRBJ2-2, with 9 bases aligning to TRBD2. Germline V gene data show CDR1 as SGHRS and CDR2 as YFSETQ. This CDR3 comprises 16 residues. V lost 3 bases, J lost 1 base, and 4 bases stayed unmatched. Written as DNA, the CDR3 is TGCGCCAGCAGCTCCAGCGGGGGGCAGAACACCGGGGAGCTGTTTTTT. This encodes CASSSSGGQNTGELFF.

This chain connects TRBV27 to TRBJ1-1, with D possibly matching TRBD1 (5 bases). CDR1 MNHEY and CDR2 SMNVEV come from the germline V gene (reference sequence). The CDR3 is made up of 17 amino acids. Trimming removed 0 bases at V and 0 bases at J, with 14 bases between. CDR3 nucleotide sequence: TGTGCCAGCAGTTTATCCCCTCCGACAGCTATGAACACTGAAGCTTTCTTT. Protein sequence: CASSLSPPTAMNTEAFF.